This T cell receptor beta chain is from a study of T cell repertoires in cytomegalovirus infection. Looking at the study overall: TCR beta signatures that were public indicated CMV infection and matching HLA type.

Study observations and caveats: Carriers of CMV plus the relevant HLA were identified by cumulative public TCR beta family frequency. HLA-C-restricted CMV-specific TCR beta clonotypes prevailed in the ex vivo response.

The trim removed 9 bases at V and 5 bases at J, leaving 12 bases unmatched. Germline lookup yields CDR1 MNHEY and CDR2 SVGAGI. The CDR3 consists of 14 residues. TCRdb independently ran MiXCR on the reads; one entry per CDR3 protein. The table includes about 890,000 distinct CDR3 sequences, around 31% detected once. As for this clonotype: Its specificity is not known.

The clonotype was recovered from a human donor in good health (CMV status not recorded). Some clones in this sample may be carry-over from other donors' samples. Specimen: cultured CD8+ T cells from PBMCs, collected from culture after CMV antigen stimulation. The rearrangement uses TRBV6-5 and TRBJ1-2, with 7 bases fitting TRBD1. CDR3 loop: CASKNRGGGYGYTF. The CDR3 bases are TGTGCCAGTAAAAACAGGGGAGGAGGATATGGCTACACCTTC.